This T cell receptor beta chain appears in the sequencing data of a study of graft-versus-host responses after intestinal transplantation. Across the whole study: Recipients had transplants, and these were multivisceral, liver-intestinal, or isolated intestinal. Whole-study results and caveats: Recipient marrow showed GvH clones, some seen first in ileum or blood. Circulating GvH clones peaking coincided with falling HvG clones soon after transplant. Where graft-donor T cell macrochimerism was present, patients had high graft-versus-host to host-versus-graft clonal ratios in allografts.

Sequenced by immunoSEQ multiplex PCR; TCRdb stores in-frame clones only, minus some. The sample has some 70,000 clones; roughly 89% are singletons. Turning to this clone: Its target is not known.

The specimen was bone marrow, collected 700 to 750 days after intestinal transplantation. The clonotype comes from a human patient who received an intestinal transplant, so some T cells may come from the graft donor.

The CDR3 reads CASNGGSRSYEQYF. The CDR3, as DNA: TGTGCCAGCAACGGCGGGAGCAGATCCTACGAGCAGTACTTC. V usage is TRBV2 and J usage is TRBJ2-7; TRBD2 matches 7 bases. This CDR3 contains 14 residues. The germline V gene encodes CDR1 SNHLY and CDR2 FYNNEI. J gave up 1 base and V 7 bases, and 7 bases lay outside the gene matches.